One and the same sample provided the 9 T cell receptor beta chains below, sequenced in a study of blood T cells in healthy people across ages. It was with a sample-barcoded 5' primer and a J-beta primer mix that a second PCR of about 6 to 12 cycles was run. TCRdb recomputed calls from the 5' RACE reads with MiXCR, one row per CDR3 protein. The sample shows roughly 900,000 distinct CDR3 sequences, more than 25% of them seen only once. The sample consisted of blood. The receptors were gathered from a woman of 80 years or more in good health.

This clonotype came up a few times. This CDR3 reads CASSYGDRPLNTEAFF. The CDR3 region has the DNA TGTGCCAGCAGTTACGGGGACAGGCCCTTGAACACTGAAGCTTTCTTT. The chain is built from TRBV6-6 and TRBJ1-1; TRBD1 matches at 8 bases. The J segment lost 0 bases and the V segment lost 2 bases, leaving 5 bases of the junction unmatched. The germline V gene has CDR1 MNHNY and CDR2 SVGAGI (reference sequence). The CDR3 sequence is 16 residues long.

J is TRBJ2-1 and V is TRBV14; 8 bases align to TRBD1. This CDR3 has 13 residues. Germline V gene sequence: CDR1 SGHDN, CDR2 FVKESK. V gave up 4 bases and J gave up 9 bases; unmatched junction bases: 5. The CDR3 sequence: CASSPPQGGEQFF. The CDR3 region has the DNA TGTGCCAGCAGCCCCCCACAGGGGGGTGAGCAGTTCTTC.

This clonotype appeared a few times. The junction shows a germline mismatch at one end, possibly a read error. The rearrangement uses TRBV7-2 and TRBJ2-2, with D perhaps matching TRBD1 (6 bases). The CDR3 loop spans 13 amino acids. Germline V gives CDR1 SGHTA, CDR2 FQGNSA. This CDR3 reads CASSLNRAGERFF. The CDR3 nucleotides are TGTGCCAGCAGCTTAAACAGGGCCGGGGAGCGGTTTTTT.

This clonotype was detected ten times or more. This chain uses TRBV20-1 with TRBJ2-3; 7 nucleotides match TRBD2. Germline assignment: CDR1 DFQATT and CDR2 SNEGSKA (reference sequence). The CDR3 is 15 amino acids. Trimming cost V 5 bases and J 1 base; bases outside gene matches: 9. The CDR3 loop is CSARTFSGRTDTQYF. For the CDR3, the DNA is TGCAGTGCTCGAACCTTTAGCGGGCGCACAGATACGCAGTATTTT.

Ten or more counts support this clonotype. The chain combines TRBV20-1 with TRBJ2-5, with 11 bases matching TRBD2. V dropped 6 bases and J dropped 4; count of bases not matched to a gene: 10. This CDR3 spans 15 amino acids. Germline V gene sequence: CDR1 DFQATT, CDR2 SNEGSKA (reference sequence). The CDR3 DNA reads as TGCAGTGCCTTCGGGACTAGCGGAATCGGAGAGACCCAGTACTTC. Amino acid sequence: CSAFGTSGIGETQYF.

This clonotype has just a few counts. It may be a read error: a sequence one base away is much more abundant. This rearrangement joins TRBV11-1 to TRBJ2-7, with D possibly being TRBD1 or TRBD2 (5 bases each). Trimming pared 1 base from V and 7 bases from J, leaving 11 bases between. CDR3 length: 13 amino acids. The V gene's germline CDR1 is SGHAT and CDR2 FQDESV (reference sequence). CDR3 sequence reads: CASSLGGFNEQYF. CDR3 bases: TGTGCCAGCAGCTTAGGGGGGTTCAATGAGCAGTACTTC.

This clonotype has a count of ten or more. The chain carries TRBV5-1 and TRBJ2-5; unclear D gene. CDR1 is SGHRS and CDR2 is YFSETQ in the germline V gene. Trimming removed 0 bases from V and 4 bases from J, with 7 bases in between. The CDR3 sequence is 13 residues long. The CDR3 is CASSLGRIETQYF. CDR3 bases: TGCGCCAGCAGCTTGGGACGGATAGAGACCCAGTACTTC.

In its sample, this clonotype was seen a few times. The chain combines TRBV5-1 with TRBJ1-4, with D maybe TRBD1 (5 bases). This CDR3 is 13 amino acids long. Germline-derived CDR1 and CDR2 are SGHRS and YFSETQ. V shed 2 bases and J shed 7 bases, with 9 bases lying between them. The chain's CDR3 is CASSFQGSEKLFF. The CDR3 DNA reads TGCGCCAGCAGCTTTCAGGGAAGTGAAAAACTGTTTTTT.

This clonotype was counted many times. The chain recombines TRBV18 with TRBJ1-5; D not resolved. The CDR3 sequence is 13 residues long. The ends were cut back, 2 bases at V and 6 bases at J, with 8 bases in the middle. The germline gives CDR1 KGHSH, CDR2 LQKENI. The CDR3 DNA is TGTGCCAGCTCACCAGGCGCAGCTCAGCCCCAGCATTTT. It codes for CASSPGAAQPQHF.